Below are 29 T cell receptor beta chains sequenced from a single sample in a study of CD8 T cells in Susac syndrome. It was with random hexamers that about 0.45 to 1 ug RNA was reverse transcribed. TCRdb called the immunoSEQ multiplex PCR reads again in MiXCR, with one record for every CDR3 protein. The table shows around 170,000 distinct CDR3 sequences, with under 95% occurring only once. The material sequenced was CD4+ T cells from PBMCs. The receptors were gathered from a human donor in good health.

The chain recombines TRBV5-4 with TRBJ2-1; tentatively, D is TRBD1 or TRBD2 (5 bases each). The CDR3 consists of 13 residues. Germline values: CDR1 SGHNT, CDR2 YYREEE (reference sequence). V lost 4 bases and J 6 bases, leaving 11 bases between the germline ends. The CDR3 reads CASSPGRLNEQFF. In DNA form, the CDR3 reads TGTGCCAGCAGCCCGGGACGGCTCAATGAGCAGTTCTTC. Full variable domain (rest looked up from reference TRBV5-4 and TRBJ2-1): ETGVTQSPTHLIKTRGQQVTLRCSSQSGHNTVSWYQQALGQGPQFIFQYYREEENGRGNFPPRFSGLQFPNYSSELNVNALELDDSALYLCASSPGRLNEQFFGPGTRLTVL.

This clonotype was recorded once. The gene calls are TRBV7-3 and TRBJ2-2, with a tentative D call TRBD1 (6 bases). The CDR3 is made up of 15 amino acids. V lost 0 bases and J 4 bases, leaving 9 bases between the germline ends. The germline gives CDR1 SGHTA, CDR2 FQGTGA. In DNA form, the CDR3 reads TGTGCCAGCAGCTTAACACAGGGACCCACCGGGGAGCTGTTTTTT. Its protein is CASSLTQGPTGELFF.

CDR3 in amino acids: CASSTTPGQEGEKLFF. As DNA, the CDR3 is TGCGCCAGCAGCACAACGCCGGGACAGGAGGGTGAAAAACTGTTTTTT. The chain links TRBV5-1 to TRBJ1-4; 8 bases are a match to TRBD1. V trimming: 4 bases; J trimming: 7 bases; junction bases outside the gene matches: 12. CDR1 and CDR2 (germline): SGHRS, YFSETQ. This CDR3 has 16 residues.

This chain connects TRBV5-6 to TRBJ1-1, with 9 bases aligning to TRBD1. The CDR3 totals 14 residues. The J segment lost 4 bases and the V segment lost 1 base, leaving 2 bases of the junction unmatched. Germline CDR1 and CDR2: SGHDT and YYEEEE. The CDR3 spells CASSLTGGGTEAFF. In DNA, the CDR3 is TGTGCCAGCAGCTTGACAGGGGGCGGCACTGAAGCTTTCTTT.

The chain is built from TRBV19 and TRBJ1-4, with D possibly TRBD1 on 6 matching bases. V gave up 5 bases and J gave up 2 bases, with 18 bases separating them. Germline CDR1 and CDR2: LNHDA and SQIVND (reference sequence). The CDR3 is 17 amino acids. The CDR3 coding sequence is TGTGCCAGTAGTGCCCGGACAGTGCGCAGGACTAATGAAAAACTGTTTTTT. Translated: CASSARTVRRTNEKLFF.

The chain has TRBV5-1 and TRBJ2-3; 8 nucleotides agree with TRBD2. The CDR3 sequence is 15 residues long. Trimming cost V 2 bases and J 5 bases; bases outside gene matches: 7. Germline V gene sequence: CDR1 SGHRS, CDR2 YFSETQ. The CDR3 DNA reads TGCGCCAGCAGCTTCCGGGGGGCGGGAGGAGATACGCAGTATTTT. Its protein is CASSFRGAGGDTQYF.

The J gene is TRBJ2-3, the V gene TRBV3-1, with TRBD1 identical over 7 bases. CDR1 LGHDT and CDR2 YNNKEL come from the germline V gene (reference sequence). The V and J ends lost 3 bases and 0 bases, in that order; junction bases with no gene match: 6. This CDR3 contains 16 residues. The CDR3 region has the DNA TGTGCCAGCAGCCACGCCGACAGGGTCAGCACAGATACGCAGTATTTT. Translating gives CASSHADRVSTDTQYF.

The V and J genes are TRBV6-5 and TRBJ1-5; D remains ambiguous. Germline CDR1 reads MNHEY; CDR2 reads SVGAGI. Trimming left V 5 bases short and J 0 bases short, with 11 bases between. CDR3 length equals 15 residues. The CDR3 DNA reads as TGTGCCAGCAGTCACGAGGGCCTTAGCAATCAGCCCCAGCATTTT. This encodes CASSHEGLSNQPQHF.

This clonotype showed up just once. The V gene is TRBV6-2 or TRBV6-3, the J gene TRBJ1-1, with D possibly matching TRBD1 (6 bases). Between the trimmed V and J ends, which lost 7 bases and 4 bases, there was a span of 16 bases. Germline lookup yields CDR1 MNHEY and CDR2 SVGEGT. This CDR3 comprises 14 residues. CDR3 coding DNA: TGTGCCAGCACCTTCCGGGGGCAGCTCACTGAAGCTTTCTTT. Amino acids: CASTFRGQLTEAFF.

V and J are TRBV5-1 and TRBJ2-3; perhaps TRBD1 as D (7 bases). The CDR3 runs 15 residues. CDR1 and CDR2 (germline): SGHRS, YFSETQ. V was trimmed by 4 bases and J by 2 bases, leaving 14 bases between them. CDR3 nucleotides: TGCGCCAGCAGCCACCAGGGGGGTATCACAGATACGCAGTATTTT. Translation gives CASSHQGGITDTQYF.

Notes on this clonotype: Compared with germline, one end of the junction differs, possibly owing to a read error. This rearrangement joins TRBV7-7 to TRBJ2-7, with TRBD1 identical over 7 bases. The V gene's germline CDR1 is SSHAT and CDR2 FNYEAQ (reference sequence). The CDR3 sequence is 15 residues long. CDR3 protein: CASSLGGHGTVEQYF. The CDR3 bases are TGTGCTAGCAGCTTAGGAGGCCATGGGACAGTCGAGCAGTACTTC.

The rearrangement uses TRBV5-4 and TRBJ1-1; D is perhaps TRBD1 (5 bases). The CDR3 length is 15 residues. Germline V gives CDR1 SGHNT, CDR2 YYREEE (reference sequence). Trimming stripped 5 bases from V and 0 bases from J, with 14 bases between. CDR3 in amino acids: CASRGEGGMNTEAFF. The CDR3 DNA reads TGTGCCAGCAGGGGGGAGGGAGGAATGAACACTGAAGCTTTCTTT.

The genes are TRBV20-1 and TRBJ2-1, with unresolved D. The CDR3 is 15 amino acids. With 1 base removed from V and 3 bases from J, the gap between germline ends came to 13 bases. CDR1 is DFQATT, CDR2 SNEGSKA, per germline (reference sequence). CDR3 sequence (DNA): TGCAGTGCTAGAGGACTCTCCATTTACTACAATGAGCAGTTCTTC. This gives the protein CSARGLSIYYNEQFF.

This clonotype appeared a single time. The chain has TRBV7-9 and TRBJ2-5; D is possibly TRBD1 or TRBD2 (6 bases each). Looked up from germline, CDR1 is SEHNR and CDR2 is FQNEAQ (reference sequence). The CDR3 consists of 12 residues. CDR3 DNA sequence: TGTGCTGGGGGGCGGGACCAAGAGACCCAGTACTTC. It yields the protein CAGGRDQETQYF.

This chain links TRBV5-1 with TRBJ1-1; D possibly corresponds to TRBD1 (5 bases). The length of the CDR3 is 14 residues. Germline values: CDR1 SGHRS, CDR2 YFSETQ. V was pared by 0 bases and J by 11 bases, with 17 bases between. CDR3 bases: TGCGCCAGCAGCTTGGCCGGGGCAGGGCGTGCGGCTTTCTTT. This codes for CASSLAGAGRAAFF. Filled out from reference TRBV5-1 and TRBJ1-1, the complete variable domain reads KAGVTQTPRYLIKTRGQQVTLSCSPISGHRSVSWYQQTPGQGLQFLFEYFSETQRNKGNFPGRFSGRQFSNSRSEMNVSTLELGDSALYLCASSLAGAGRAAFFGQGTRLTVV.

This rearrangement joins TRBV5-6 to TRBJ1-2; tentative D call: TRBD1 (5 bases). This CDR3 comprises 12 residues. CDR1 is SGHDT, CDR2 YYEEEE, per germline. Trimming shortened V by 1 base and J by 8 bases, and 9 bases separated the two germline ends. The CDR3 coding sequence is TGTGCCAGCAGCTTGACAGGAGGCGGCTACACCTTC. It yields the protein CASSLTGGGYTF.

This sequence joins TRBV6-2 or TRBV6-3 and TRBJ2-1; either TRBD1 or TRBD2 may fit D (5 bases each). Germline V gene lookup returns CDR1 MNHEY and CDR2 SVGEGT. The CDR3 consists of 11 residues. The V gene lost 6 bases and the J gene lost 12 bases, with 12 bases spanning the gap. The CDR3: CASRGVVVQFF. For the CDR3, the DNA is TGTGCCAGCAGGGGGGTTGTTGTGCAGTTCTTC.

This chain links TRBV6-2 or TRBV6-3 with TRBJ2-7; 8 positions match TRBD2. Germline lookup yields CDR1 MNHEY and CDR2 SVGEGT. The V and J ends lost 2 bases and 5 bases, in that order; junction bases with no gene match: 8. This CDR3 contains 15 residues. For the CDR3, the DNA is TGTGCCAGCAGTTACAAAGCGGGGGCCGGGCACGAGCAGTACTTC. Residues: CASSYKAGAGHEQYF.

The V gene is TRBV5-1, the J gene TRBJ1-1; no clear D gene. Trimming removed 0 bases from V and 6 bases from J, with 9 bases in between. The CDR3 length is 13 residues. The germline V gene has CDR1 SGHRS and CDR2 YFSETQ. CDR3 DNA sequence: TGCGCCAGCAGCTTGGTTGCGCGGGCTGAAGCTTTCTTT. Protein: CASSLVARAEAFF.

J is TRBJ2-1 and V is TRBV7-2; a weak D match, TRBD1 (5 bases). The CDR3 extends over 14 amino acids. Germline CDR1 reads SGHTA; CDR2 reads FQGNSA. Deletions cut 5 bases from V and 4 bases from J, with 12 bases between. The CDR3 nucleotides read TGTGCCAGCAGCCACCGGACACAGTACAATGAGCAGTTCTTC. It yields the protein CASSHRTQYNEQFF.

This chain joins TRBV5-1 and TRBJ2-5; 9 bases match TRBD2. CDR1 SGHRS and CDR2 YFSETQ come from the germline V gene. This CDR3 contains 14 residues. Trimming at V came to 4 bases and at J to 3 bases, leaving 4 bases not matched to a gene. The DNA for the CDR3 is TGCGCCAGCAGCCGATTAGCGGGGGAAGAGACCCAGTACTTC. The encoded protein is CASSRLAGEETQYF.

CDR3: CASSWSSVTYEQYF. The CDR3 DNA sequence: TGTGCCAGCAGCTGGTCTAGCGTCACCTACGAGCAGTACTTC. V and J are TRBV11-2 and TRBJ2-7; D possibly corresponds to TRBD2 (6 bases). The CDR3 runs 14 residues. The germline gives CDR1 SGHAT, CDR2 FQNNGV. The V end was cut by 4 bases, the J end by 2 bases, with 12 bases between.

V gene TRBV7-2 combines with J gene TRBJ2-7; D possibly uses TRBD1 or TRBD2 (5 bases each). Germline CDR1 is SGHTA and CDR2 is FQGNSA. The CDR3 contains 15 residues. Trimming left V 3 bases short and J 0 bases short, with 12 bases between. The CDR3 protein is CASSFQGPSSYEQYF. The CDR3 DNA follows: TGTGCCAGCAGCTTTCAGGGACCTAGCTCCTACGAGCAGTACTTC.

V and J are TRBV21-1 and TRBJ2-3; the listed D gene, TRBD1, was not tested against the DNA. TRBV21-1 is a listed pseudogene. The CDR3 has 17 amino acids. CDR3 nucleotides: TGTGCCAGCATCCCCCAACCCGGGACGCGTAGCACAGATACGCAGTATTTT. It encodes CASIPQPGTRSTDTQYF.

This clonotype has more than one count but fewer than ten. CDR3 residues: CASSQESRTEAFF. The CDR3 DNA is TGCGCCAGCAGCCAAGAGAGTAGGACTGAAGCTTTCTTT. This chain connects TRBV4-3 to TRBJ1-1, with D unclear. In germline, CDR1 is LGHNA, CDR2 YSLEER. The V and J ends lost 0 bases and 5 bases respectively, with 7 bases between them. CDR3 length: 13 amino acids.

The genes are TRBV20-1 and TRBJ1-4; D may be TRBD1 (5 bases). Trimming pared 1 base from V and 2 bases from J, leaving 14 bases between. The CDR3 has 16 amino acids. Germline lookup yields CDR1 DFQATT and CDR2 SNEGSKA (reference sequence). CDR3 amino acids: CSARVKQDGTNEKLFF. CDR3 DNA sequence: TGCAGTGCTAGAGTCAAACAGGACGGCACTAATGAAAAACTGTTTTTT.

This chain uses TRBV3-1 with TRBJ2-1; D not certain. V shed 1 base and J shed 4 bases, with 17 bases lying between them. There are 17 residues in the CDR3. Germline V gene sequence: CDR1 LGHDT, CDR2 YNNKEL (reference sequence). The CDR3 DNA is TGTGCCAGCAGCCAAGTTGGCCTCCCGGTCCTTTACAATGAGCAGTTCTTC. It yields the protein CASSQVGLPVLYNEQFF.

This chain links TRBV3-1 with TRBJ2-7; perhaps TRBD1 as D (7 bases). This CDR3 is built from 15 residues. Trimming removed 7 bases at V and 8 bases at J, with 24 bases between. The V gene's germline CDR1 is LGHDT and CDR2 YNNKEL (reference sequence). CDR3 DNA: TGTGCCAGCACCGTAGGGGGGCAGGGGGATCGCAAGCAGTACTTC. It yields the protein CASTVGGQGDRKQYF.

DNA of the CDR3: TGTGCCAGCAGCCTCGATGCCGTCAACACCATATATTTT. As protein: CASSLDAVNTIYF. This sequence joins TRBV12-3 or TRBV12-4 and TRBJ1-3; D is unresolved. Trimming took 6 bases from V and 7 from J, leaving 13 bases between them. CDR3 length: 13 residues.